One and the same sample provided the 12 T cell receptor beta chains below, sequenced in a study of blood T cells in healthy people across ages. Primers used in a second PCR of about 6 to 11 cycles were a sample-barcoded 5' primer and a J-beta primer mix. TCRdb re-called the 5' RACE reads through MiXCR, storing one row per CDR3 protein. The sample comprises around 990,000 distinct CDR3 sequences, under 30% of which are singletons, and less than 0.85% rests with the top ten. These same records also appear under a second study, on T cells of mothers and their children.

The sequenced sample consisted of blood. These receptors were taken from a girl aged 2 to 9 in good health.

The chain joins TRBV4-2 to TRBJ2-5, with a possible D match to TRBD1 (5 bases). The DNA end favors TRBJ2-7, so the J call may be wrong. CDR3 length: 15 amino acids. Germline CDR1 reads LGHNA; CDR2 reads YNFKEQ. For the CDR3, the DNA is TGTGCCAGCCAAGCCAGATGGGGCAGCTCCTACGAGCAGTACTTC. As protein: CASQARWGSSYEQYF.

This clonotype was seen many times. This chain connects TRBV10-3 to TRBJ2-7; 8 nucleotides agree with TRBD2. V shed 0 bases, J shed 6 bases, and the junction held 4 bases outside the gene matches. CDR1 is ENHRY, CDR2 SYGVKD, per germline. The CDR3 totals 14 residues. The CDR3 coding sequence is TGTGCCATCAGTGAGTCCGGTCTAGCGGGCGAGCAGTACTTC. Translating gives CAISESGLAGEQYF.

This clonotype was counted only a few times. The gene calls are TRBV5-6 and TRBJ1-1; 8 bases are a match to TRBD1. This CDR3 spans 14 amino acids. Germline values: CDR1 SGHDT, CDR2 YYEEEE. V was pared by 6 bases and J by 1 base, with 5 bases of the junction left unmatched. CDR3 loop: CASIRTGQNTEAFF. Here the CDR3 DNA reads TGTGCCAGCATCCGGACAGGGCAGAACACTGAAGCTTTCTTT.

The gene calls are TRBV5-1 and TRBJ1-1, with a tentative D call TRBD1 (6 bases). Germline assignment: CDR1 SGHRS and CDR2 YFSETQ. The CDR3 consists of 18 residues. V lost 0 bases, J lost 1 base, and 19 bases lay in between. DNA for the CDR3: TGCGCCAGCAGCTTGGTGGCCCGGCAGGGGCGTAAGAACACTGAAGCTTTCTTT. Translated, it gives CASSLVARQGRKNTEAFF.

This clonotype was detected only a few times. The chain is built from TRBV20-1 and TRBJ2-1, with D perhaps being TRBD1 or TRBD2 (6 bases each). CDR1 is DFQATT and CDR2 is SNEGSKA in the germline V gene (reference sequence). This CDR3 has 13 amino acids. Trimming left V 1 base short and J 7 bases short, with 11 bases between. The CDR3 DNA reads as TGCAGTGCTAGAGTAGGGGGGCAAAATGAGCAGTTCTTC. It specifies CSARVGGQNEQFF.

The rearrangement links TRBV6-5 to TRBJ1-5; no reliable D call. The CDR3 length is 13 residues. Trimming left V 8 bases short and J 7 bases short, with 15 bases between. CDR1 is MNHEY, CDR2 SVGAGI, per germline. CDR3 bases: TGTGCCAGCCAAAAGACCTGGGCCCAGCCCCAGCATTTT. Its translation: CASQKTWAQPQHF.

This clonotype was picked up many times. The chain has TRBV29-1 and TRBJ1-5; 9 positions agree with TRBD1. CDR3 length: 12 residues. Germline V lookup: CDR1 SQVTM, CDR2 ANQGSEA. After removal of 6 bases from V and 6 bases from J, the junction contained 3 bases not matched to a gene. CDR3 nucleotide sequence: TGCAGCGTGGGACAGGGAGGTCAGCCCCAGCATTTT. It encodes CSVGQGGQPQHF. Together with reference TRBV29-1 and TRBJ1-5, the CDR3 gives the full variable domain: SAVISQKPSRDICQRGTSLTIQCQVDSQVTMMFWYRQQPGQSLTLIATANQGSEATYESGFVIDKFPISRPNLTFSTLTVSNMSPEDSSIYLCSVGQGGQPQHFGDGTRLSIL.

The V gene is TRBV15, the J gene TRBJ1-2; a weak D match, TRBD1 (5 bases). The CDR3 has 13 residues. CDR1 and CDR2 (germline): LNHNV, YYDKDF (reference sequence). Deletions cut 5 bases from V and 8 bases from J, with 15 bases between. Written as DNA, the CDR3 is TGTGCCACCAGCCAGGGTTTAGTAGAGGGCTACACCTTC. It yields the protein CATSQGLVEGYTF.

This clonotype was found a few times. V usage is TRBV20-1 and J usage is TRBJ1-2; the D is unclear. The CDR3 consists of 15 residues. V was pared by 6 bases and J by 2 bases, with 19 bases between. The V gene's germline CDR1 is DFQATT and CDR2 SNEGSKA (reference sequence). The chain's CDR3 is CSAPPSGSANYGYTF. DNA for the CDR3: TGCAGTGCCCCCCCAAGCGGCAGCGCAAACTATGGCTACACCTTC.

This chain links TRBV29-1 with TRBJ2-3, with D maybe TRBD1 (6 bases). This CDR3 region has 15 residues. Trimming took off 1 base at V and 3 bases at J, with 14 bases between the two ends. Per germline, CDR1 SQVTM and CDR2 ANQGSEA. The CDR3 reads CSVEATARGTDTQYF. DNA of the CDR3: TGCAGCGTTGAAGCGACAGCGAGGGGGACAGATACGCAGTATTTT.

The chain links TRBV29-1 to TRBJ1-2; D not certain. The CDR3 sequence is 13 residues long. The germline V gene encodes CDR1 SQVTM and CDR2 ANQGSEA. Trimming shortened V by 7 bases and J by 7 bases, and 19 bases separated the two germline ends. In nucleotides, the CDR3 is TGCAGCGCCAGGACCTTAACCTTCGCTGGCTACACCTTC. Protein: CSARTLTFAGYTF. Complete variable domain (other parts from reference TRBV29-1 and TRBJ1-2): SAVISQKPSRDICQRGTSLTIQCQVDSQVTMMFWYRQQPGQSLTLIATANQGSEATYESGFVIDKFPISRPNLTFSTLTVSNMSPEDSSIYLCSARTLTFAGYTFGSGTRLTVV.

About this clonotype itself: Given the absence of the conserved phenylalanine or tryptophan at the CDR3 end, a read error is likely. The V gene is TRBV7-3, the J gene TRBJ2-1; TRBD2 might be the D (6 bases). The germline gives CDR1 SGHTA, CDR2 FQGTGA. This CDR3 contains 15 residues. Trimming left V 2 bases short and J 6 bases short, with 14 bases between. The CDR3 is CASSLGPGTANEQFL. CDR3 in DNA: TGTGCCAGCAGCTTAGGCCCCGGGACTGCCAATGAGCAGTTCCTC.